Listed below are T cell receptor beta chains from one sample, sequenced in a study of memory CD4+ T cells and cytomegalovirus serostatus. Clones were read by immunoSEQ multiplex PCR, and TCRdb kept only the in-frame ones, dropping some. The data contain about 58,000 clones, approximately 82% of them singletons. Specimen: memory CD4+ T cells from blood. The receptors were sampled from an adult in good health and CMV-seronegative. Some clones in this sample may be carry-over from other donors' samples. The CDR3 runs from the conserved cysteine through the conserved F or W.

V	J	CDR3
TRBV28	TRBJ2-7	CASTGTSGSYEQYF
TRBV18	TRBJ2-3	CASSPIGQVGSEAQYF
TRBV4-1	TRBJ1-2	CASSQEGRISLYGYTF
TRBV29-1	TRBJ2-1	CRAGLLNEQFF
TRBV18	TRBJ2-4	CASSPTRGGGAIQYF
TRBV7-2	TRBJ2-7	CASSTLAGYYEQYF
TRBV14	TRBJ2-3	CASKSNTDTQYF
TRBV7-3	TRBJ2-7	CASSQNRGETYEQYF
TRBV7-9	TRBJ2-7	CASSRTSGEIYEQYF
TRBV4-1	TRBJ2-5	CASSQDSRGRTGGKETQYF
TRBV7-2	TRBJ2-1	CASSGGGRVNEQFF
TRBV4-2	TRBJ1-6	CASSQMGGLDNSPLHF
TRBV11-2	TRBJ2-7	CASSLVTAYEQYF
TRBV1	TRBJ2-3	CTSSQETRTSGSGVTDTQYF
TRBV5-1	TRBJ2-3	CASSTVDTQYF